The 9 T cell receptor beta chains reported below all come from one sample, sequenced in a study of glioma-infiltrating T cells (dated by TCRdb to about 2016). Reads for this sample came from an Illumina MiSeq. The iRepertoire nested amplicon-rescue multiplex PCR (arm-PCR) platform was used to amplify TCR alpha and beta CDR3 regions from RNA. TCRdb trimmed the raw reads at Q25, called clones with MiXCR and kept productive beta chains. A single entry per CDR3 protein holds the most common genes and DNA from its merged rows. The sample table lists about 210,000 distinct CDR3 sequences, roughly 32% of them with a count of one. The ten largest clonotypes hold about 19% of the sample. Sequenced input: glioma tissue, nonneoplastic brain tissue, or PBMCs (not recorded which). The source is a human donor with low-grade glioma or glioblastoma, undergoing nonglioma brain surgery, or in good health (not recorded which).

Here the CDR3 reads CASSETWSSYEQFF. DNA of the CDR3: TGCGCCAGCAGCGAAACTTGGTCTAGCTATGAGCAGTTCTTC. The V and J genes are TRBV5-1 and TRBJ2-1, with a tentative D call TRBD2 (5 bases). This CDR3 spans 14 amino acids. The ends were cut back, 4 bases at V and 8 bases at J, with 16 bases in the middle. Germline CDR1 and CDR2: SGHRS and YFSETQ.

On this clonotype itself: Mismatch with germline at one junction end may stem from a read error. This sequence joins TRBV4-1 and TRBJ2-3; D could derive from TRBD1 or TRBD2 (5 bases each). The CDR3 extends over 16 amino acids. Germline V gives CDR1 MGHRA, CDR2 YSYEKL. The CDR3 region has the DNA TGCGCCAGCGGCCAAGAGGGCAGGGCCGGCGCAGATACGCAGTATTTT. Translated: CASGQEGRAGADTQYF.

This chain connects TRBV29-1 to TRBJ1-2; D ambiguous. This CDR3 comprises 11 residues. The V gene lost 5 bases and the J gene lost 1 base, with 5 bases spanning the gap. The germline V gene has CDR1 SQVTM and CDR2 ANQGSEA. CDR3 in amino acids: CSVRFNYGYTF. The CDR3 DNA sequence: TGCAGCGTTCGGTTTAACTATGGCTACACCTTC.

The J gene is TRBJ2-1, the V gene TRBV19, with 10 bases aligning to TRBD2. V lost 5 bases and J lost 9; bases outside the gene matches: 7. Germline-derived CDR1 and CDR2 are LNHDA and SQIVND (reference sequence). CDR3 length: 14 amino acids. For the CDR3, the DNA is TGTGCCAGTAGTTCCCCGGGACTAGCGTCTGAGCAGTTCTTC. Its protein product is CASSSPGLASEQFF.

The chain has TRBV7-6 and TRBJ2-5; D remains unclear. CDR1 and CDR2 from the germline V gene are SGHVS and FNYEAQ. Trimming pared 2 bases from V and 0 bases from J, leaving 13 bases between. The CDR3 is made up of 16 amino acids. The CDR3: CASSLRSGSYQETQYF. CDR3 coding DNA: TGTGCCAGCAGCTTAAGGTCAGGATCGTACCAAGAGACCCAGTACTTC.

Note on this clonotype: A read error may explain this, as a much larger clone is one base away. This sequence joins TRBV3-1 and TRBJ2-1; TRBD2 might be the D (5 bases). The CDR3 covers 12 residues. The germline CDR1 and CDR2 sequences are LGHDT and YNNKEL (reference sequence). V lost 5 bases and J lost 13, with 15 bases in between. DNA of the CDR3: TGTGCCAGCAGCAACGCGGGCCGGATACAGTTCTTC. As protein: CASSNAGRIQFF.

In the case of this clonotype: A clone one base away is much larger, so this may be a read error. The chain couples TRBV29-1 to TRBJ2-5; unclear D gene. Germline lookup yields CDR1 SQVTM and CDR2 ANQGSEA. V was trimmed by 7 bases and J by 1 base, leaving 10 bases between them. CDR3 size: 12 residues. The CDR3 nucleotides are TGCAGCGGTCTGATATTCCAAGAGACCCAGTACTTC. It codes for CSGLIFQETQYF.

This clonotype has only one observation. The rearrangement joins TRBV7-2 to TRBJ2-6; a weak D match, TRBD1 (6 bases). CDR1 SGHTA and CDR2 FQGNSA come from the germline V gene. Trimming shortened V by 3 bases and J by 4 bases, and 13 bases separated the two germline ends. The CDR3 extends over 16 amino acids. CDR3 in amino acids: CASSLETGTGANVLTF. The CDR3 DNA reads TGTGCCAGCAGCTTGGAAACAGGGACCGGGGCCAACGTCCTGACTTTC.

This clonotype was recorded many times. V gene TRBV7-9 combines with J gene TRBJ2-1, with 8 nucleotides matching TRBD2. The V gene's germline CDR1 is SEHNR and CDR2 FQNEAQ (reference sequence). This CDR3 has 14 amino acids. The V segment lost 3 bases and the J segment 9 bases; nucleotides outside the gene matches: 7. The CDR3 sequence: CASSLVGRAGEQFF. DNA for the CDR3: TGTGCCAGCAGCTTGGTCGGGAGGGCCGGTGAGCAGTTCTTC.